Listed here are 5 T cell receptor beta chains from one sample, sequenced in a study of early T cells in non-severe SARS-CoV-2 infection. TCRdb recomputed calls from the 5' RACE reads with MiXCR, one row per CDR3 protein. The sample lists some 48,000 distinct CDR3 sequences; about 10% were seen once. Sequencing input: whole blood. Source of these receptors: an adult who was a healthcare worker with PCR-confirmed SARS-CoV-2 infection or an uninfected control (not recorded which).

This clonotype was detected many times. The chain combines TRBV27 with TRBJ2-1, with unresolved D. V was clipped by 8 bases and J by 6 bases, with 17 bases between them. There are 14 residues in the CDR3. Germline lookup yields CDR1 MNHEY and CDR2 SMNVEV (reference sequence). The CDR3 here is CASWRRTNRNEQFF. The CDR3 DNA reads as TGTGCCAGCTGGCGCCGGACGAATCGCAATGAGCAGTTCTTC.

This clonotype showed up many times. DNA of the CDR3: TGTGCCAGCAGCTTACCGGGGAACACTGAAGCTTTCTTT. It translates to CASSLPGNTEAFF. The chain has TRBV11-2 and TRBJ1-1; D is unclear. V lost 2 bases to trimming and J lost 1 base, with 5 bases between them. The CDR3 covers 13 residues. Germline V CDR1 and CDR2: SGHAT, FQNNGV.

This clonotype showed up many times. The rearrangement uses TRBV30 and TRBJ2-2; no reliable D call. Looked up from germline, CDR1 is GTSNPN and CDR2 is SVGIG (reference sequence). V was shortened by 2 bases and J by 5 bases, with 6 bases between the two germline ends. The CDR3 loop spans 12 amino acids. The CDR3 sequence: CAWSLPTGELFF. CDR3 bases: TGTGCCTGGAGTCTCCCGACCGGGGAGCTGTTTTTT.

The chain recombines TRBV5-4 with TRBJ1-1; TRBD1 is a possible D gene (5 bases). Between the trimmed V and J ends, which lost 3 bases and 2 bases, there was a span of 17 bases. The CDR3 has 16 residues. The germline V gene has CDR1 SGHNT and CDR2 YYREEE (reference sequence). In DNA form, the CDR3 reads TGTGCCAGCAGCTGGCAAGCCGGGACCGCAAACACTGAAGCTTTCTTT. Protein sequence: CASSWQAGTANTEAFF.

This clonotype was observed a few times. The V and J genes are TRBV7-9 and TRBJ2-7; D call uncertain. The CDR3 is made up of 12 amino acids. The V end lost 5 bases, the J end lost 6 bases, and 11 bases lay between the germline ends. Germline V gene sequence: CDR1 SEHNR, CDR2 FQNEAQ (reference sequence). CDR3 protein: CASSQKEFEQYF. The CDR3 region has the DNA TGTGCCAGCAGCCAGAAGGAGTTCGAGCAGTACTTC.